This entry describes one TCR beta chain. Its antigen remains unknown. It was by 5'RACE with 10-nucleotide random UMIs that the cDNA was made. TCRdb recomputed calls from the 5' RACE reads with MiXCR, one row per CDR3 protein. Here the sample spans about 95,000 distinct CDR3 sequences, roughly 4% being singletons. PBMCs numbering 2 million and stored at -80 C yielded the unsorted libraries. V lost 6 bases and J lost 3, with 14 bases in between. CDR3 size: 15 residues. The data are from a study of neurological immune-mediated disorders. General observations from the study: Levels of TCR clonal expansion peaked in HTLV-1-associated myelopathy and reached their lowest in multiple sclerosis, under those of healthy controls. Among expanded clones, no CDR3 amino acid sequences were shared across subjects, a pattern suggesting private repertoires in all groups.

This clonotype originated in a woman between 18 and 30 years old with multiple sclerosis. The chain uses TRBV12-3 or TRBV12-4 and TRBJ2-2; D is tentatively TRBD1 or TRBD2 (5 bases each). Sequenced sample: PBMCs. In DNA form, the CDR3 reads TGTGCCAGCAGCTCCCGGGACCGCGACACCGGGGAGCTGTTTTTT. Translation gives CASSSRDRDTGELFF.